This T cell receptor (beta chain) derives from a study of shared clonotypes between healthy human individuals (TCRdb year 2020). About the investigation overall: The cohort comprised a couple of women and three men aged 18 to 49 years. For each donor, CD4 naive and CD4 memory were each given three plates, CD8 naive was given two plates, and CD8 memory was given one plate. To estimate repertoire size and how much clonotype sharing occurs between individuals, the study deeply sequenced the blood TCR repertoires of five healthy adults. To increase sequencing depth and limit assay-specific biases, TCR repertoire library preparation and sequencing were carried out by different laboratories using diverse techniques. Per donor, leukapheresis produced somewhere between about 0.9 and 9 billion PBMCs.

Study-level results and caveats: Because the study included only a small number of donors, the genetic and exposure-history diversity represented was limited. Sampling was limited to blood, and TCR repertoires in tissue likely differ from TCR repertoires in blood. Across four donors, approximately 4.9% of naive CD4, approximately 3.6% of naive CD8, approximately 2.5% of memory CD4, and approximately 0.42% of memory CD8 clonotypes were shared. Even with the large sequencing depth, rarefaction of the sorted-subset datasets indicated that sequencing was incomplete. Naive subsets generally had larger estimated clonotype richness than memory subsets did. Based on pairwise subsampling, the degree of clonotype sharing among donors was expected to be affected by sequencing depth. Higher generation probabilities were observed for clonotypes shared by all four sorted-subset donors than for non-shared clonotypes.

Using the deep immunoSEQ assay, multiplex PCR amplified TCR CDR3 regions from genomic DNA. Genomic DNA extracted from each cell subset was distributed evenly over all wells of several immunoSEQ 96-well plates, and each plate served as one replicate. Each replicate PCR for sorted subsets received around 200 ng genomic DNA, equal to about 30,000 T cell genomes. Purified libraries were measured with a Qubit 3.0 fluorometer, size-checked on a Bioanalyzer 2100, and measured again with the KAPA Library Quantification kit. Every immunoSEQ 96-well plate was sequenced on a separate single-read 150-cycle Illumina NextSeq 550 flow cell. In the paper's pipeline: Because the immunoSEQ output included only junctional sequences and no quality scores, the filtering could not be the same as the filtering used for full-length reads. Sequences were annotated with PyIR, a Python wrapper for IgBLAST v1.9, using IMGT germline references to assign V/J genes and CDR3. Reads were removed for weak V/J assignments (E-value above 1e-6), missing CDR3, stop codons, out-of-frame junctions, or ambiguous translated residues. V3J clonotypes were defined by identical inferred V gene, J gene, and CDR3 amino acid sequence. To compute the percentage overlap between repertoires, the number of shared unique clonotypes was divided by the size of the smaller repertoire. RTK rarefaction, the Chao1 estimator, and Recon v2.1 estimates of unobserved clonotypes were used to assess repertoire richness. For all TCRbeta clonotypes obtained by the gDNA method from a few donors, generation probabilities were computed with OLGA. Here the immuneACCESS table is served through TCRdb, limited to in-frame sequences with V and J called. Missing clones are a known gap in these copies; in checked studies unresolved V genes cover under half, and the rest lacks a known reason. That table gives V, J and clone size, and the DNA gave D and trimming. This sample is represented by about 610,000 clones; about 96% of them were singletons. The biggest ten clones account for around 0.058% of the sample.

Trimming takes 7 bases off V and 5 bases off J; junction bases not matched to a gene: 25. The germline V gene (reference sequence) gives CDR1 as MNHEY and CDR2 as SMNVEV. Measured from the cysteine to the phenylalanine, the CDR3 is 20 residues long. Just the 60-base CDR3 DNA is kept, in frame starting at base 1. Turning to this clone: The target of this receptor is not known. No clone much larger than this one lies a single base away; base qualities are absent.

The donors were healthy, HIV-negative adults who had no recently reported acute infections or vaccinations. Only Caucasian adults living in Nashville, Tennessee, USA were represented among the donors. Magnetic negative selection was used to enrich CD4+ T cells, after which naive cells were positively selected on CD45RA and the negative fraction became the memory subset. Blood was obtained by leukapheresis, after which PBMCs were separated by Ficoll-Histopaque density gradient centrifugation and cryopreserved in liquid nitrogen vapor phase. Purity and quantity of every magnetically sorted T cell population were checked by analytical flow cytometry. Genomic DNA was isolated from each sorted fraction and quantified by UV absorbance on a Nanodrop 2000c.

This clonotype was sampled from a woman aged 25-40 years in good health. The receptor chain draws on TRBV27 and TRBJ2-3, with 9 bases in between that match TRBD2. The specimen was naive CD4+ T cells sorted from blood. This specimen's cell subset or site label, per the study, means: CD45RA+ positively selected. CDR3 region: CASIPLRLLYSGRVGDTQYF. The nucleotide sequence reads as follows: TGTGCCAGCATCCCGCTTAGGCTGCTTTATAGCGGGAGAGTCGGAGATACGCAGTATTTT.